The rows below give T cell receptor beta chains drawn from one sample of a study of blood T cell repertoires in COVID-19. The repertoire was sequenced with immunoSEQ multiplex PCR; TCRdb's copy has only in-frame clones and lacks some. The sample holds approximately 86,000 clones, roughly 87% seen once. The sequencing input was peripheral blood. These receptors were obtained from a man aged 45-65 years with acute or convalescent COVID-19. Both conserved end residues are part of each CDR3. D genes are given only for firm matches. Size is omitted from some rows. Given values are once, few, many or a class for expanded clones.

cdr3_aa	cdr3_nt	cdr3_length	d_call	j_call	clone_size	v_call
CASSPQAATNEKLFF	TGTGCCAGCAGTCCCCAGGCCGCAACTAATGAAAAACTGTTTTTT	15	NA	TRBJ1-4	few	TRBV27
CASSNDPGTGWEQYF	TGTGCCAGCAGCAATGACCCCGGGACAGGTTGGGAGCAGTACTTC	15	TRBD1	TRBJ2-7	NA	TRBV7-2
CASINNRGSSPLHF	TGTGCCAGCATTAACAACAGGGGGTCGTCACCCCTCCACTTT	14	TRBD1	TRBJ1-6	NA	TRBV2
CAIRSPGSSYNEQFF	TGTGCCATCAGGAGCCCGGGGAGCTCCTACAATGAGCAGTTCTTC	15	NA	TRBJ2-1	NA	TRBV10-3
CASSRRLAVDTDTQYF	TGTGCCAGCAGTCGCCGACTAGCGGTGGACACAGATACGCAGTATTTT	16	TRBD2	TRBJ2-3	NA	TRBV27
CASSPLGGGGTDTQYF	TGTGCCAGCAGTCCCTTGGGCGGGGGTGGCACAGATACGCAGTATTTT	16	TRBD2	TRBJ2-3	NA	TRBV6-4
CASSAALGRGTYNEQFF	TGTGCCAGCAGCGCCGCCCTTGGGCGGGGGACCTACAATGAGCAGTTCTTC	17	TRBD2	TRBJ2-1	NA	TRBV7-2
CAISESMGTGGTDTQYF	TGTGCCATCAGTGAGTCCATGGGGACAGGGGGCACAGATACGCAGTATTTT	17	TRBD1	TRBJ2-3	once	TRBV10-3
CASSSGKVLHGYTF	TGTGCCAGCAGCTCGGGAAAGGTTTTGCATGGCTACACCTTC	14	NA	TRBJ1-2	NA	TRBV5-4
CSVDMQRQSTQYF	TGCAGCGTTGATATGCAGCGACAGAGTACGCAGTATTTT	13	NA	TRBJ2-3	NA	TRBV29-1
CASRLGGQDSGNTIYF	TGTGCAAGTCGCTTAGGAGGACAGGATTCTGGAAACACCATATATTTT	16	NA	TRBJ1-3	NA	TRBV12-2
CASSLDLSRLFHNEQFF	TGTGCCAGCAGCTTAGACCTATCGAGACTATTCCACAATGAGCAGTTCTTC	17	NA	TRBJ2-1	NA	TRBV7-2
CASSVRDRGWNGYTF	TGTGCCAGCAGTGTCCGGGACAGGGGATGGAATGGCTACACCTTC	15	TRBD1	TRBJ1-2	NA	TRBV2
CATSRGGGAREQFF	TGTGCCACCAGCAGAGGAGGGGGGGCTCGGGAGCAGTTCTTC	14	NA	TRBJ2-1	NA	TRBV15
CASSAGLAKNIQYF	TGTGCCAGCAGCGCGGGGCTAGCCAAAAACATTCAGTACTTC	14	NA	TRBJ2-4	once	TRBV5-5
CASAKGQVLQETQYF	TGCGCCAGCGCTAAAGGACAGGTACTTCAAGAGACCCAGTACTTC	15	TRBD1	TRBJ2-5	once	TRBV5-1
CASRLTGSGELFF	TGTGCCAGCAGGTTAACAGGGTCCGGGGAGCTGTTTTTT	13	NA	TRBJ2-2	NA	TRBV28
CASSGRTGRNSPLHF	TGTGCCAGCAGTGGAAGGACAGGGCGTAATTCACCCCTCCACTTT	15	TRBD1	TRBJ1-6	NA	TRBV25-1
CASSMGQAREQFF	TGCGCCAGCAGCATGGGACAGGCGCGGGAGCAGTTCTTC	13	TRBD1	TRBJ2-1	NA	TRBV5-1
CASSAGQNEQYF	TGCGCCAGCAGCGCGGGACAGAACGAGCAGTACTTC	12	NA	TRBJ2-7	NA	TRBV5-1
CASSSTGPGANEQFF	TGTGCCAGCAGCTCCACGGGCCCAGGGGCCAATGAGCAGTTCTTC	15	NA	TRBJ2-1	large	TRBV7-9
CASGQGPNTEAFF	TGTGCCAGCGGACAGGGCCCGAACACTGAAGCTTTCTTT	13	TRBD1	TRBJ1-1	NA	TRBV9
CASSPTDRAYNSPLHF	TGTGCCAGCAGTCCTACGGACAGGGCCTATAATTCACCCCTCCACTTT	16	TRBD1	TRBJ1-6	NA	TRBV27
CASRYNTAFGELFF	TGTGCCAGCAGGTACAACACAGCTTTCGGGGAGCTGTTTTTT	14	NA	TRBJ2-2	NA	TRBV2
CASSHGLYNSPLHF	TGTGCCAGCTCACACGGTCTCTATAATTCACCCCTCCACTTT	14	NA	TRBJ1-6	NA	TRBV18
CASSSGTEPLF	TGCGCCAGCAGCTCCGGGACAGAGCCTCTTTTT	11	TRBD1	TRBJ1-1	NA	TRBV5-1
CASSKSPGLAAYEQYF	TGTGCCAGCAGCAAAAGTCCGGGACTAGCAGCCTACGAGCAGTACTTC	16	TRBD2	TRBJ2-7	NA	TRBV6-4
CALGQGVGEQYF	TGTGCCCTGGGACAGGGGGTGGGCGAGCAGTACTTC	12	TRBD1	TRBJ2-7	NA	TRBV10-3
CSVDWANNYGYTF	TGCAGCGTTGATTGGGCGAATAACTATGGCTACACCTTC	13	NA	TRBJ1-2	NA	TRBV29-1
CASSLGQGVQNSPLHF	TGTGCCAGCAGCCTGGGACAGGGGGTCCAAAATTCACCCCTCCACTTT	16	TRBD1	TRBJ1-6	NA	TRBV5-4
CASSLGQFDSGANVLTF	TGCGCCAGCAGCCTCGGACAGTTCGACTCTGGGGCCAACGTCCTGACTTTC	17	NA	TRBJ2-6	once	TRBV5-1
CATSDSPGGLGYTF	TGTGCCACCAGTGATTCCCCCGGGGGTCTTGGCTACACCTTC	14	NA	TRBJ1-2	NA	TRBV24-1
CASSRERDTEAFF	TGTGCCAGTAGTAGGGAGAGGGACACTGAAGCTTTCTTT	13	NA	TRBJ1-1	once	TRBV19
CATSGDRGHYNEQFF	TGTGCCACCAGTGGCGACAGGGGACACTACAATGAGCAGTTCTTC	15	TRBD1	TRBJ2-1	NA	TRBV24-1
CASSYDPGQGAAGELFF	TGCGCCAGCAGTTACGACCCGGGACAGGGGGCTGCCGGGGAGCTGTTTTTT	17	TRBD1	TRBJ2-2	NA	TRBV5-1
CASSLLGGNNSPLHF	TGCGCCAGCAGCTTGCTGGGGGGAAATAATTCACCCCTCCACTTT	15	NA	TRBJ1-6	NA	TRBV5-1
CASSLPGTGSVEAFF	TGTGCCAGCAGTTTACCCGGGACAGGGTCCGTAGAAGCTTTCTTT	15	TRBD1	TRBJ1-1	NA	TRBV28
CASSPTDTRRGYTF	TGCGCCAGCAGCCCCACCGACACGCGCCGAGGCTACACCTTC	14	NA	TRBJ1-2	NA	TRBV5-1
CARSLRQTGMNTEAFF	TGTGCCAGAAGCTTGCGACAAACAGGGATGAACACTGAAGCTTTCTTT	16	NA	TRBJ1-1	NA	TRBV5-3
CASSPLLRRENTEAFF	TGTGCCAGCAGCCCGCTCCTCCGACGGGAAAACACTGAAGCTTTCTTT	16	NA	TRBJ1-1	NA	TRBV7-9
CATGQRGNQPQHF	TGTGCCACCGGACAGAGGGGCAATCAGCCCCAGCATTTT	13	NA	TRBJ1-5	NA	TRBV19
CASSETGENGYTF	TGTGCCAGCAGTGAGACAGGGGAGAATGGCTACACCTTC	13	TRBD1	TRBJ1-2	NA	TRBV2
CASTRVSSGRHEQYF	TGTGCCAGCACGAGGGTGTCTAGCGGGCGACACGAGCAGTACTTC	15	TRBD2	TRBJ2-7	NA	TRBV6-6
CASSTHNSGFGYTF	TGTGCCAGTAGTACACACAATTCAGGGTTCGGCTACACCTTC	14	NA	TRBJ1-2	NA	TRBV19
CAWTPGGTGVRTF	TGTGCCTGGACCCCAGGGGGGACAGGGGTCCGCACCTTC	13	TRBD1	TRBJ1-2	NA	TRBV30
CAWSSMSSYEQYF	TGTGCCTGGAGCTCCATGAGCTCCTACGAGCAGTACTTC	13	NA	TRBJ2-7	NA	TRBV30
CASSLALQGSYNSPLHF	TGTGCCAGCAGCTTAGCCCTACAGGGAAGCTATAATTCACCCCTCCACTTT	17	NA	TRBJ1-6	NA	TRBV7-9
CASRHPDRNTEAFF	TGTGCCAGCAGACACCCCGACAGGAACACTGAAGCTTTCTTT	14	NA	TRBJ1-1	NA	TRBV28
CASRDRGREKLFF	TGTGCCAGCAGGGACAGGGGGCGAGAAAAACTGTTTTTT	13	TRBD1	TRBJ1-4	NA	TRBV6-5
CASSLQGSTGYTF	TGTGCCAGTAGTTTACAGGGGAGTACTGGCTACACCTTC	13	TRBD1	TRBJ1-2	NA	TRBV19
CASRPGTSGREQFF	TGTGCCAGCAGACCAGGGACTAGCGGCCGTGAGCAGTTCTTC	14	TRBD2	TRBJ2-1	NA	TRBV7-2
CASSYYGVIENGYTF	TGTGCCAGCAGTTACTACGGGGTAATAGAAAATGGCTACACCTTC	15	NA	TRBJ1-2	NA	TRBV28
CASSGDRSYGYTF	TGTGCCAGCAGCGGGGACAGGTCCTATGGCTACACCTTC	13	TRBD1	TRBJ1-2	NA	TRBV5-4
CASSALTGFAGYTF	TGTGCCAGCAGCGCTCTGACAGGGTTTGCTGGCTACACCTTC	14	TRBD1	TRBJ1-2	NA	TRBV2
CASSFETGGPYEQYF	TGCGCCAGCAGCTTTGAGACAGGGGGACCCTACGAGCAGTACTTC	15	TRBD1	TRBJ2-7	NA	TRBV5-1